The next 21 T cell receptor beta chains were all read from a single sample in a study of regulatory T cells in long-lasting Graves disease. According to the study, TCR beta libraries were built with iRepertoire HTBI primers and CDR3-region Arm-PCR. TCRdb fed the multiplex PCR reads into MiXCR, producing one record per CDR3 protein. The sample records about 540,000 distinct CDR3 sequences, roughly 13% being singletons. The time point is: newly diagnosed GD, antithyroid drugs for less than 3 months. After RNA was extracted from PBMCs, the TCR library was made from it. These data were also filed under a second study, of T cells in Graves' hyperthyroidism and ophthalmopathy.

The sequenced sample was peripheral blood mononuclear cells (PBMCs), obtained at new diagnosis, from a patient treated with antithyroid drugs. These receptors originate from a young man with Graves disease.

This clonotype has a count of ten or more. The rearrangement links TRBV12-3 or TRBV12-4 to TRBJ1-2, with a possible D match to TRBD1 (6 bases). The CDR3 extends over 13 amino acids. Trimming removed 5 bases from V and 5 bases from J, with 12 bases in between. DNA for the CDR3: TGTGCCAGCAGTCCCGCAGGGGTGTATGGCTACACCTTC. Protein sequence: CASSPAGVYGYTF.

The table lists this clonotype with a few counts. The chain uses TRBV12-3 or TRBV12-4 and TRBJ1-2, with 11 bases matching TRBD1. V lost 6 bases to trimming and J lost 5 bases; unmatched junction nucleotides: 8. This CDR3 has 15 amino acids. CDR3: CASRADRGQLYGYTF. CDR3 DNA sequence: TGTGCCAGCAGGGCGGACAGGGGGCAACTGTATGGCTACACCTTC.

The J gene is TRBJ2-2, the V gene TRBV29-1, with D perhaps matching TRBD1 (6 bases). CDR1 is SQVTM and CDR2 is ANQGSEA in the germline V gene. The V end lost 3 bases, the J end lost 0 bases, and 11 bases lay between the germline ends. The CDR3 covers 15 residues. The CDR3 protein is CSVEGADANTGELFF. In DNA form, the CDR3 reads TGCAGCGTTGAGGGGGCGGACGCGAACACCGGGGAGCTGTTTTTT.

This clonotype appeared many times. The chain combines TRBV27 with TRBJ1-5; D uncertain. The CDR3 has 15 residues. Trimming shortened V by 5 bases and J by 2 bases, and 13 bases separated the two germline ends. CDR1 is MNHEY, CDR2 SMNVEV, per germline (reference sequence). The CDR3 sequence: CASSPPGRGNQPQHF. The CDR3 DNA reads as TGTGCCAGCAGTCCCCCGGGGAGGGGCAATCAGCCCCAGCATTTT.

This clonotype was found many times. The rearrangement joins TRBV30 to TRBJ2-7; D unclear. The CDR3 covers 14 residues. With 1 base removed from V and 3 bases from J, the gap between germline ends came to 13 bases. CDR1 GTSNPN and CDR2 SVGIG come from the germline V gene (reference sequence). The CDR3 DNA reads TGTGCCTGGAGTGAAATGATGGGAATCTACGAGCAGTACTTC. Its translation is CAWSEMMGIYEQYF.

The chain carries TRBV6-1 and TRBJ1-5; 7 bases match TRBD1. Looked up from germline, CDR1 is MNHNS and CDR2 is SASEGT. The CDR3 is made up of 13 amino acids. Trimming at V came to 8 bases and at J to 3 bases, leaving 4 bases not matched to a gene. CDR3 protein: CASGTEINQPQHF. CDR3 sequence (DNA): TGTGCCAGCGGGACAGAGATCAATCAGCCCCAGCATTTT.

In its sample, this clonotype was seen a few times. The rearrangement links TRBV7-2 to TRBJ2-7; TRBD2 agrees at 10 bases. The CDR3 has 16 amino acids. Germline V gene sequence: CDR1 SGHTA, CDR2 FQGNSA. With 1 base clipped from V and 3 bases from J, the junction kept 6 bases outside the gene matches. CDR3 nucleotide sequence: TGTGCCAGCAGCTTAGGGCTAGCGGGAGTAGGCTACGAGCAGTACTTC. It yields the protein CASSLGLAGVGYEQYF.

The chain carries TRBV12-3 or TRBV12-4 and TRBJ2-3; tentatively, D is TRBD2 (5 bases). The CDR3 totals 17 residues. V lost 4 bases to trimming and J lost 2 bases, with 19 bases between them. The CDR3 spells CASSSKTTYFSTDTQYF. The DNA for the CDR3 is TGTGCCAGCAGTTCAAAGACTACTTATTTTTCCACAGATACGCAGTATTTT.

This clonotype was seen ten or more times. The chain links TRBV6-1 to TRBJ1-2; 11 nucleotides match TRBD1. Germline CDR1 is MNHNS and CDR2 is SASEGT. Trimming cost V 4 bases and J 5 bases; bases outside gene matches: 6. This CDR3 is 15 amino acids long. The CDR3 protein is CASSGRDRGFYGYTF. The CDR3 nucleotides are TGTGCCAGCAGTGGTAGGGACAGGGGGTTTTATGGCTACACCTTC.

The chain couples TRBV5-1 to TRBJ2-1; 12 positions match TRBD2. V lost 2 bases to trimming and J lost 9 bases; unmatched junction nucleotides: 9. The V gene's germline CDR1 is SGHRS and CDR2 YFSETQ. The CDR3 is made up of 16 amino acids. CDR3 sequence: CASSFQLAGGTSEQFF. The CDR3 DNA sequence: TGCGCCAGCAGCTTTCAGCTAGCGGGAGGGACGAGTGAGCAGTTCTTC.

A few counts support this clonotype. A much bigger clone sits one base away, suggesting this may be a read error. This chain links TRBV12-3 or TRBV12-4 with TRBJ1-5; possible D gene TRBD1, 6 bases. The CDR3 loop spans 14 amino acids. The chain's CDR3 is CASGFVGAQQPQHF. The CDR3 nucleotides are TGTGCCAGCGGTTTCGTGGGGGCTCAGCAGCCCCAGCATTTT.

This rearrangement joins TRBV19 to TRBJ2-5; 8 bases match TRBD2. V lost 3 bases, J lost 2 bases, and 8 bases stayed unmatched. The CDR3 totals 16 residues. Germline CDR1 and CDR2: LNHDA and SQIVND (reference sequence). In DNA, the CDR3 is TGTGCCAGTAGTATCCCCGGAGCGGGAGCGCAAGAGACCCAGTACTTC. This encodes CASSIPGAGAQETQYF.

The CDR3 DNA sequence: TGCAGCGTTCGCAAACGGGACAGCTATGGCTACACCTTC. Translated, it gives CSVRKRDSYGYTF. The V call is TRBV29-1, the J call TRBJ1-2, with 7 bases fitting TRBD1. Germline CDR1 and CDR2: SQVTM and ANQGSEA. The V gene end was trimmed by 5 bases and the J gene end by 4 bases; junction bases not matched to a gene: 7. CDR3 size: 13 residues.

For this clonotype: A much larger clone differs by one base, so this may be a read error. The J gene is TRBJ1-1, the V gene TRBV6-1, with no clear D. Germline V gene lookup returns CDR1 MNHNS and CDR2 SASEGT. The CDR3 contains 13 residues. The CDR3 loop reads CASTDGVNTKAFF. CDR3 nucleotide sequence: TGTGCCAGCACTGACGGAGTGAACACTAAAGCTTTCTTT.

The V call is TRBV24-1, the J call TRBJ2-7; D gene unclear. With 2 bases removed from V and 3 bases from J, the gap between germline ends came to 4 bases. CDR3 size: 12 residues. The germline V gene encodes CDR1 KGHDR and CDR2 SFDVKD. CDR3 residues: CATSDYGYEQYF. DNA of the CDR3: TGTGCCACCAGTGATTACGGCTACGAGCAGTACTTC.

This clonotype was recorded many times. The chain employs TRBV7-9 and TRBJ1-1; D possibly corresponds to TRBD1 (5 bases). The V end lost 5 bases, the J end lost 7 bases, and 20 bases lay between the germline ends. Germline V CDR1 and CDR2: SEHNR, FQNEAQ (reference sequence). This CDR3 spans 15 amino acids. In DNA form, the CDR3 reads TGTGCCAGCAGCCCCACCGGCACGGGGGAGGTTGAAGCTTTCTTT. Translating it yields CASSPTGTGEVEAFF.

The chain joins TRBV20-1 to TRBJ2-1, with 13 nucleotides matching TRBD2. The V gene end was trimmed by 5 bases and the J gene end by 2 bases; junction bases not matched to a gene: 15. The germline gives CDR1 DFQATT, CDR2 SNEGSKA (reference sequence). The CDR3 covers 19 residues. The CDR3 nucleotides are TGCAGTGCTTCCCGTGGACTAGCGGGAGTCCTAGGCCCCTACAATGAGCAGTTCTTC. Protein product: CSASRGLAGVLGPYNEQFF.

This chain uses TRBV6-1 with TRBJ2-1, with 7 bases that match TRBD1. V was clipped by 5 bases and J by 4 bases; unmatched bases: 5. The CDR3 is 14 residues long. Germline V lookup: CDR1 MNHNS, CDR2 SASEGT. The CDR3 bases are TGTGCCAGCAGTCGAGGGACAGATTACAATGAGCAGTTCTTC. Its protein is CASSRGTDYNEQFF.

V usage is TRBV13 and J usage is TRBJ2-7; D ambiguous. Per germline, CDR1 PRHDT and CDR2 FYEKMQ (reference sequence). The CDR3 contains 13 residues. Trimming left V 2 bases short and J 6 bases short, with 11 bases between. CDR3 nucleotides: TGTGCCAGCAGCTTACAGCCCCCCCTCGAGCAGTACTTC. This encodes CASSLQPPLEQYF.

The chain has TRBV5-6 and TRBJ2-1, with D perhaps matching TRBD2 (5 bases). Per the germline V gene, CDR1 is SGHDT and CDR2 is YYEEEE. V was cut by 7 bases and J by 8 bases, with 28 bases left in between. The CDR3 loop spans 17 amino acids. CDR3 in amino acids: CASAGRGFGATGDEQFF. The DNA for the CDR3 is TGTGCCAGCGCGGGCCGGGGTTTCGGAGCGACTGGGGATGAGCAGTTCTTC.

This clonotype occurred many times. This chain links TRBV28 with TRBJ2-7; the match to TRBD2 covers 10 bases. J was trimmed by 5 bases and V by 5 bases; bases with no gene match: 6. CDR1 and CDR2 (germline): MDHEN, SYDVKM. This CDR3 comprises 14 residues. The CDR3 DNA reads TGTGCCAGCAGTGGGAGCGGGGGGGCCCACGAGCAGTACTTC. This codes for CASSGSGGAHEQYF. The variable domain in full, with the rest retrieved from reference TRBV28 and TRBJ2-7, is DVKVTQSSRYLVKRTGEKVFLECVQDMDHENMFWYRQDPGLGLRLIYFSYDVKMKEKGDIPEGYSVSREKKERFSLILESASTNQTSMYLCASSGSGGAHEQYFGPGTRLTVT.